This passage covers 19 T cell receptor beta chains from one sample sequenced in a study of radiation and T cells in renal cell carcinoma. TCRdb's copy holds only in-frame clones and misses some; the assay was immunoSEQ multiplex PCR. The sample holds some 120,000 clones, approximately 90% seen once. The sample's time point: blood 2 weeks post-SBRT. As for treatment: 15 Gy SBRT to primary tumor, nephrectomy 4 weeks later. This specimen was blood, taken from a patient whose treatment included radiotherapy and nephrectomy. The receptor source for this set is a woman aged 70-85 years with renal cell carcinoma.

This chain joins TRBV5-1 and TRBJ2-4; TRBD1 is a possible D gene (5 bases). Looked up from germline, CDR1 is SGHRS and CDR2 is YFSETQ. The V end was cut by 0 bases, the J end by 1 base, with 5 bases between. The CDR3 spans 14 residues. CDR3 protein: CASSLEGAKNIQYF. The CDR3 DNA reads TGCGCCAGCAGCTTGGAGGGGGCCAAAAACATTCAGTACTTC.

The chain employs TRBV2 and TRBJ2-4; a weak D match, TRBD1 (6 bases). The CDR3 length is 15 residues. V was trimmed by 5 bases and J by 5 bases, leaving 16 bases between them. CDR1 and CDR2 from the germline V gene are SNHLY and FYNNEI. CDR3 protein: CASSSGHRNQNIQYF. For the CDR3, the DNA is TGTGCCAGCAGTTCGGGACACCGGAACCAAAACATTCAGTACTTC.

The rearrangement uses TRBV9 and TRBJ2-7; TRBD2 aligns across 10 bases. V was pared by 0 bases and J by 1 base, with 10 bases of the junction left unmatched. This CDR3 region has 18 residues. Germline assignment: CDR1 SGDLS and CDR2 YYNGEE. The CDR3 protein is CASSVGGGGLANSYEQYF. The DNA of the CDR3 is TGTGCCAGCAGCGTAGGAGGAGGGGGACTAGCGAATTCCTACGAGCAGTACTTC.

The chain uses TRBV4-3 and TRBJ2-7, with 11 bases that match TRBD2. The CDR3 covers 15 residues. The germline V gene has CDR1 LGHNA and CDR2 YSLEER. V lost 0 bases to trimming and J lost 9 bases; unmatched junction nucleotides: 7. Written as DNA, the CDR3 is TGCGCCAGCAGCCAAGATACCGGGACTAGCGGAGTGCAGTACTTC. Amino acid sequence: CASSQDTGTSGVQYF.

This chain joins TRBV6-5 and TRBJ2-1, with 12 bases identical to TRBD2. V lost 5 bases and J lost 9; bases outside the gene matches: 5. Germline lookup yields CDR1 MNHEY and CDR2 SVGAGI. The CDR3 extends over 14 amino acids. CDR3 in DNA: TGTGCCAGCAGTAGGGGACTAGCGGGTCTTGAGCAGTTCTTC. This gives the protein CASSRGLAGLEQFF.

This rearrangement joins TRBV5-4 to TRBJ2-5, with D unclear. V lost 0 bases and J 7 bases, leaving 22 bases between the germline ends. CDR3 size: 17 residues. Germline V lookup: CDR1 SGHNT, CDR2 YYREEE (reference sequence). CDR3 nucleotides: TGTGCCAGCAGCTTGGCGTCGGTAGAGGCCGCACTGGGGACCCAGTACTTC. Amino acids: CASSLASVEAALGTQYF. The full variable domain, rest sourced from reference TRBV5-4 and TRBJ2-5, is ETGVTQSPTHLIKTRGQQVTLRCSSQSGHNTVSWYQQALGQGPQFIFQYYREEENGRGNFPPRFSGLQFPNYSSELNVNALELDDSALYLCASSLASVEAALGTQYFGPGTRLLVL.

The V gene is TRBV27, the J gene TRBJ2-5; TRBD2 matches at 9 bases. Trimming took 5 bases from V and 4 from J; bases not matched to a gene: 14. Germline V lookup: CDR1 MNHEY, CDR2 SMNVEV (reference sequence). This CDR3 contains 17 residues. CDR3 in DNA: TGTGCCAGCAGTCCCCGTGGAGCGGGGGGCCGGGCAGAGACCCAGTACTTC. Translating gives CASSPRGAGGRAETQYF.

V usage is TRBV29-1 and J usage is TRBJ2-2; D may be TRBD1 or TRBD2 (5 bases each). The V and J ends lost 5 bases and 0 bases respectively, with 7 bases between them. CDR1 is SQVTM, CDR2 ANQGSEA, per germline. The CDR3 runs to 13 residues. CDR3 nucleotide sequence: TGCAGCGTTCCGGGACCGAACACCGGGGAGCTGTTTTTT. Translation: CSVPGPNTGELFF.

The chain joins TRBV6-5 to TRBJ1-2, with D hard to call. CDR3 length: 14 amino acids. V shed 6 bases and J shed 5 bases, with 16 bases lying between them. CDR1 and CDR2 from the germline V gene are MNHEY and SVGAGI. The chain's CDR3 is CASRPLWVQYGYTF. DNA for the CDR3: TGTGCCAGCAGGCCCCTTTGGGTACAGTATGGCTACACCTTC.

The chain has TRBV7-2 and TRBJ2-5; D possibly matches TRBD1 or TRBD2 (5 bases each). CDR1 is SGHTA and CDR2 is FQGNSA in the germline V gene. This CDR3 is 17 amino acids long. Trimming shortened V by 4 bases and J by 5 bases, and 23 bases separated the two germline ends. As DNA, the CDR3 is TGTGCCAGCAGCTACGGCCAAGGGACGAAGAAAGGGGAGACCCAGTACTTC. Protein: CASSYGQGTKKGETQYF.

This clone was seen a single time. V usage is TRBV6-1 and J usage is TRBJ2-6, with D perhaps TRBD2 (5 bases). V lost 4 bases to trimming and J lost 4 bases, with 11 bases between them. Germline lookup yields CDR1 MNHNS and CDR2 SASEGT. The CDR3 is 15 amino acids. The CDR3 DNA reads as TGTGCCAGCAGTGTGAGGGAAGCGGGGGCCAACGTCCTGACTTTC. It codes for CASSVREAGANVLTF.

This clone was seen only a few times. Its ends do not fully match the called genes, so a read error is possible. CDR3 sequence: CASSLRAEVQFF. CDR3 DNA: TGTGCTAGCAGCTTAAGGGCAGAGGTACAGTTTTTT. The chain combines TRBV7-7 with TRBJ1-4, with D hard to call. This CDR3 is 12 amino acids long. Per germline, CDR1 SSHAT and CDR2 FNYEAQ (reference sequence).

This clone is a singleton in its sample. The chain combines TRBV7-2 with TRBJ1-5, with a possible D match to TRBD1 (5 bases). The V gene's germline CDR1 is SGHTA and CDR2 FQGNSA. Trimming cost V 5 bases and J 7 bases, with 21 bases left between them. This CDR3 comprises 16 residues. The CDR3 region has the DNA TGTGCCAGCAGCCCCTCTCCGGGGGTCGGGATGCAGCCCCAGCATTTT. Translating it yields CASSPSPGVGMQPQHF. The variable domain in full, with the rest retrieved from reference TRBV7-2 and TRBJ1-5, is GAGVSQSPSNKVTEKGKDVELRCDPISGHTALYWYRQSLGQGLEFLIYFQGNSAPDKSGLPSDRFSAERTGGSVSTLTIQRTQQEDSAVYLCASSPSPGVGMQPQHFGDGTRLSIL.

This clone showed up just once. V usage is TRBV5-1 and J usage is TRBJ2-7; D gene uncertain. The CDR3 has 14 residues. Germline V gene data show CDR1 as SGHRS and CDR2 as YFSETQ. The V end lost 3 bases, the J end lost 4 bases, and 14 bases lay between the germline ends. The CDR3, as DNA: TGCGCCAGCAGCTGGGAATACCGAGGATACGAGCAGTACTTC. Its translation: CASSWEYRGYEQYF.

This clone was found once. The V call is TRBV4-2, the J call TRBJ2-1, with unresolved D. CDR3 length: 12 residues. The V and J ends lost 2 bases and 4 bases respectively, with 3 bases between them. Germline CDR1 and CDR2: LGHNA and YNFKEQ. The CDR3 reads CASSQRYNEQFF. CDR3 coding DNA: TGTGCCAGCAGCCAACGTTACAATGAGCAGTTCTTC.

The V gene is TRBV19, the J gene TRBJ2-3; no firm D call. This CDR3 spans 13 amino acids. Germline CDR1 and CDR2: LNHDA and SQIVND (reference sequence). V was clipped by 3 bases and J by 3 bases, with 7 bases between them. CDR3 sequence (DNA): TGTGCCAGTAGTATTCCCGGAACAGATACGCAGTATTTT. It specifies CASSIPGTDTQYF.

V gene TRBV27 combines with J gene TRBJ2-6; TRBD1 matches at 7 bases. CDR3 length: 17 amino acids. Germline V CDR1 and CDR2: MNHEY, SMNVEV (reference sequence). V lost 5 bases and J lost 2; bases outside the gene matches: 9. The CDR3 reads CASSTPADRAGANVLTF. CDR3 bases: TGTGCCAGCAGTACACCCGCAGACAGGGCTGGGGCCAACGTCCTGACTTTC. Looking up the rest from reference TRBV27 and TRBJ2-6 gives the full variable domain: EAQVTQNPRYLITVTGKKLTVTCSQNMNHEYMSWYRQDPGLGLRQIYYSMNVEVTDKGDVPEGYKVSRKEKRNFPLILESPSPNQTSLYFCASSTPADRAGANVLTFGAGSRLTVL.

The V and J genes are TRBV2 and TRBJ1-6, with 7 bases identical to TRBD1. V gave up 3 bases and J gave up 5 bases; unmatched junction bases: 7. The CDR3 spans 16 residues. The germline V gene has CDR1 SNHLY and CDR2 FYNNEI. The CDR3 DNA reads TGTGCCAGCAGTGAGAAGGGGACAGCTAATAATTCACCCCTCCACTTT. It yields the protein CASSEKGTANNSPLHF.

This chain uses TRBV9 with TRBJ2-7, with D perhaps assigned TRBD1 or TRBD2 (5 bases each). Trimming removed 4 bases from V and 2 bases from J, with 19 bases in between. Per germline, CDR1 SGDLS and CDR2 YYNGEE. CDR3 length equals 16 residues. Here the CDR3 DNA reads TGTGCCAGCAGCCTAGCATCCGGGACGGGAACCTACGAGCAGTACTTC. Its protein product is CASSLASGTGTYEQYF.